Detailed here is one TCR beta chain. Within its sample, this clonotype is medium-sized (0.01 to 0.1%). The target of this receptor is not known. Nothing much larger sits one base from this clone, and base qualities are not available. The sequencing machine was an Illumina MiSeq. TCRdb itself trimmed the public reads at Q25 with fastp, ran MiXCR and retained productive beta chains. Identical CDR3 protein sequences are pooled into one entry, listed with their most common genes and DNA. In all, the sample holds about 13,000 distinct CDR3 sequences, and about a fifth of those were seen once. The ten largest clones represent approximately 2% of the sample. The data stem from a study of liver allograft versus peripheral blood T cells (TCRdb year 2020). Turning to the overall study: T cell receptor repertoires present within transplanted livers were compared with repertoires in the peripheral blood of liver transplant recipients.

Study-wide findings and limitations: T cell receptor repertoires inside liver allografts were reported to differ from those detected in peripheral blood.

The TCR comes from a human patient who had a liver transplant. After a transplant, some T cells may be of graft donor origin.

The bases read TGTGCCAGCAGTATCGGACAGCCTTACTATGGCTACACCTTC. Translated, this is CASSIGQPYYGYTF. This receptor chain uses TRBV6-5 and TRBJ1-2; matching of 6 bases hints at TRBD1 as the D gene. V is shortened by 5 bases, J by 3 bases, and the region joining them spans 13 bases. CDR1 and CDR2 (MNHEY, SVGAGI) derive from the germline V gene. CDR3 length: 14 amino acids, cysteine to phenylalanine. The DNA shown is the 42-base CDR3, in frame from base 1.